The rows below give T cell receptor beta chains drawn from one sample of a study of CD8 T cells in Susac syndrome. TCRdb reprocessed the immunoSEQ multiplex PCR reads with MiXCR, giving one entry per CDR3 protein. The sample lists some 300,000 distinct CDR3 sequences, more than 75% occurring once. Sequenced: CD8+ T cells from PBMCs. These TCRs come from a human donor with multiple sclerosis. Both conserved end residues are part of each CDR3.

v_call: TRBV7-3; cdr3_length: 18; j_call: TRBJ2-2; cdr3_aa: CASSLTATSGGLAGELFF
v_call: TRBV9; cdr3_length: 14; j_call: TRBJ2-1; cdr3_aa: CASSRRTNDNEQFF
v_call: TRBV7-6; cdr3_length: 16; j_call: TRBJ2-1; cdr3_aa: CASSLSRGWGGDEQFF
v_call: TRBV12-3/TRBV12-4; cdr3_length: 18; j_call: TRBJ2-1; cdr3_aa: CASSLEGTGEMGYNEQFF
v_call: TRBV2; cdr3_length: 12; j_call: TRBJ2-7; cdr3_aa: CASSDDSSEQYF
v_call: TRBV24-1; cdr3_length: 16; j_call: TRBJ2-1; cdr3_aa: CATSDIRLAIPNEQFF
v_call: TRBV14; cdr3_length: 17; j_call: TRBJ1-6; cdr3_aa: CASSQERLRRENSPLHF
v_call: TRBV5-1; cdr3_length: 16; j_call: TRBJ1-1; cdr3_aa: CASSLALRGTNTEAFF
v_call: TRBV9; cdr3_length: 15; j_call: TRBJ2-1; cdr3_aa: CASALRREATREQFF
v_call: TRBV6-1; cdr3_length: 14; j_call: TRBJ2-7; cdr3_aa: CASRAEPGGYEQYF
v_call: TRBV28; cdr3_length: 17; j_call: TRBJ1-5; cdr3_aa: CASSLLPGRVGNQPQHF
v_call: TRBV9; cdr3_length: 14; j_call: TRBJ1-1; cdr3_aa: CASSVDRGGTEAFF
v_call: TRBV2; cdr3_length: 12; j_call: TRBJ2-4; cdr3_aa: CASIQGGNIQYF
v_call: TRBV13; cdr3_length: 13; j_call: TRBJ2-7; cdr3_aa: CASSPGLVVEQYF
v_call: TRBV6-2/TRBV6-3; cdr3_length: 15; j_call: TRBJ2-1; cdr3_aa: CASSLTAGTYNEQFF
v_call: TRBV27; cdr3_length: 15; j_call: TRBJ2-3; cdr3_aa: CASSLRGPSTDTQYF
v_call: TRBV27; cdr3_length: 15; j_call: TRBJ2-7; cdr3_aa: CASSPRGGGSYEQYF
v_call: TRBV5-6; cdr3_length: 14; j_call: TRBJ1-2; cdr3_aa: CASSLGQGVYGYTF
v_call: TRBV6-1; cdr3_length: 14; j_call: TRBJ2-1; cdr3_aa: CASSSFRGGNEQFF
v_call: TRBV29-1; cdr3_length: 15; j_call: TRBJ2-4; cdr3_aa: CSVEDDRGRGDIQYF
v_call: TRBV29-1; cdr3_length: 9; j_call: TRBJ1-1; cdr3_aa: CSVAGEAFF
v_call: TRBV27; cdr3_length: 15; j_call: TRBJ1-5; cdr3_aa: CASSSVTGVNQPQHF
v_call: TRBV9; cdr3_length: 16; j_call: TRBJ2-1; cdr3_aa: CASSETGLNSYNEQFF
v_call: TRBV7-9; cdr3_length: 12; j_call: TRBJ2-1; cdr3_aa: CASRGVGNEQFF
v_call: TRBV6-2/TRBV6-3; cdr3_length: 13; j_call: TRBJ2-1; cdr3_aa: CASSYQGPIQQFF
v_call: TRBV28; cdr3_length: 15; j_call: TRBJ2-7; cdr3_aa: CASSPLQEGPYEQYF
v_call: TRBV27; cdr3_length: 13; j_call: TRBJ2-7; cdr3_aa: CASSAIQGYEQYF
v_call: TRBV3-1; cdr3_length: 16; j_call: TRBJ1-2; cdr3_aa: CASSAPSTPGLYGYTF
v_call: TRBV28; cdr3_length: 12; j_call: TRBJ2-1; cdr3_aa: CASRRAYNEQFF
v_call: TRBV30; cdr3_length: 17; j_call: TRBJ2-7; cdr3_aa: CARSGPPGTGNSYEQYF
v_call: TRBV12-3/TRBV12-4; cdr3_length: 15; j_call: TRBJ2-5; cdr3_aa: CASRPTSGEEETQYF
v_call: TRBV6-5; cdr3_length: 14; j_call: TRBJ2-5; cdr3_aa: CASSYSGEGETQYF
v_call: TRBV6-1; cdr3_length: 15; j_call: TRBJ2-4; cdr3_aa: CASSEFGEGRNIQYF
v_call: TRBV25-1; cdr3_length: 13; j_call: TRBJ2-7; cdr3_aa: CASSQQGGGEQYF
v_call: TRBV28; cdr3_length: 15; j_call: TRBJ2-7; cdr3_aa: CASSVPPEGGYEQYF
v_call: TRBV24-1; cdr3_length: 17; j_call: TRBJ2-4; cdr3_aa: CATSDPRTSGNKNIQYF
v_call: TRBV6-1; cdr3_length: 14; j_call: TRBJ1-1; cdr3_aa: CASSDFNRGLEAFF
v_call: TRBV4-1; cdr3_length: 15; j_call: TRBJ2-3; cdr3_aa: CASSQDQASTDTQYF
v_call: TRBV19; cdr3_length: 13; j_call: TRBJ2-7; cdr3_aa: CASSMSGPYEQYF
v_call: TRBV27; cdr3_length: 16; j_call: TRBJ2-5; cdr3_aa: CASSSTGAAGQETQYF
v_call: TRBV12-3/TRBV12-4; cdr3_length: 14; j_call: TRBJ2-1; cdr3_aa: CASSNSGSYNEQFF
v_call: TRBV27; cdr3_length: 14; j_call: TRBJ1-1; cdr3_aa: CASSFVGAGTEAFF
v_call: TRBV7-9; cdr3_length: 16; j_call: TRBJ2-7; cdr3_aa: CASRPSRGLGLSEQYF
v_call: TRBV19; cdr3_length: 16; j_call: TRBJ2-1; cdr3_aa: CASSIGLETVNNEQFF
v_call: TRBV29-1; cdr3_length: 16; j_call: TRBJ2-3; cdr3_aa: CSVHTPHLGYTDTQYF
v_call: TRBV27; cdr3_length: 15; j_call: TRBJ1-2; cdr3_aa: CASSAGQGSLYGYTF
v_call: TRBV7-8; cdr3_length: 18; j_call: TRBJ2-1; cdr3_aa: CASSLDDGGRRPYNEQFF
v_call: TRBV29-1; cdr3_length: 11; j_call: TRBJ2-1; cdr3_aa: CSVLDGNEQFF
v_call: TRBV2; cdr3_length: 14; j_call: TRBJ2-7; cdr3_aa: CASSEVPSSYEQYF
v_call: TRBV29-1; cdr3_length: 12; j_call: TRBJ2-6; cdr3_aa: CSVEARANVLTF
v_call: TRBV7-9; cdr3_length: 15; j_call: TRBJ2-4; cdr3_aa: CASSPNSGAKNIQYF
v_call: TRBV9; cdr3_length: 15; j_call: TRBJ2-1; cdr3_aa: CASSVGASPGDEQFF
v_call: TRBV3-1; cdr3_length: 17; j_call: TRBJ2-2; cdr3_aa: CASSPRTSGRNTGELFF
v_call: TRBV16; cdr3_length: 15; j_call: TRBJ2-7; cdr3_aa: CASSQPGQGEREQYF
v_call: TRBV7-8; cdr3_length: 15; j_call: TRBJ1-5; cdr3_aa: CASSSGTGRLQPQHF
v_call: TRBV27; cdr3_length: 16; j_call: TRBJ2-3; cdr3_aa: CASSLSPGGSTDTQYF
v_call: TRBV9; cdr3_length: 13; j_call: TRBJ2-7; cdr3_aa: CASSSPYGYEQYF
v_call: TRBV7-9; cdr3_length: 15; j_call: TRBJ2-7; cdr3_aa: CASGLRGLESYEQYF
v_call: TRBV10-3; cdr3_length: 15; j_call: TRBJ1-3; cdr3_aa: CAISRAQILSNTIYF
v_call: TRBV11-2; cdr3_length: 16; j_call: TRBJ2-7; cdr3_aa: CASSVGPGTGLREQYF